These 13 T cell receptor beta chains share one sample of origin, sequenced in a study of cytomegalovirus exposure and HLA in healthy donors. The PCR ran on 60 Vbeta and 13 Jbeta primers. Clones were sequenced by immunoSEQ multiplex PCR, and TCRdb holds only the in-frame ones, with some missing. The repertoire holds over 110,000 clones, with about 80% as singletons. Sequencing was done on a sample of PBMCs. Receptor source: a female donor in good health and CMV-seronegative.

J is TRBJ2-7 and V is TRBV27, with 8 bases that match TRBD2. The CDR3 is made up of 14 amino acids. V gave up 6 bases and J gave up 4 bases; unmatched junction bases: 8. CDR1 is MNHEY, CDR2 SMNVEV, per germline (reference sequence). CDR3 loop: CASRSSGSGYEQYF. As DNA, the CDR3 is TGTGCCAGCAGGTCAAGCGGGAGTGGGTACGAGCAGTACTTC.

This rearrangement joins TRBV19 to TRBJ1-5, with a weak D call TRBD1 (5 bases). The CDR3 spans 13 residues. The V and J ends lost 7 bases and 6 bases respectively, with 13 bases between them. In germline, CDR1 is LNHDA, CDR2 SQIVND (reference sequence). The chain's CDR3 is CASIGGIRQPQHF. The CDR3 nucleotides are TGTGCCAGTATCGGGGGAATTCGTCAGCCCCAGCATTTT.

This clone was observed many times. This chain joins TRBV5-1 and TRBJ2-7, with TRBD1 matching 10 bases. This CDR3 spans 16 amino acids. The ends lost 2 bases at V and 2 bases at J; junction bases unmatched: 7. Germline V gene data show CDR1 as SGHRS and CDR2 as YFSETQ. As DNA, the CDR3 is TGCGCCAGCAGCTTTGCGGACAGGGGGGATACCTACGAGCAGTACTTC. This codes for CASSFADRGDTYEQYF.

The chain links TRBV5-4 to TRBJ2-1, with a tentative D call TRBD2 (6 bases). Germline V lookup: CDR1 SGHNT, CDR2 YYREEE (reference sequence). CDR3 size: 14 residues. V was pared by 4 bases and J by 5 bases, with 13 bases between. The CDR3 DNA reads TGTGCCAGCAGCAGGGGACTCCACAACAATGAGCAGTTCTTC. Its protein is CASSRGLHNNEQFF.

This chain links TRBV7-8 with TRBJ2-5; TRBD2 agrees at 12 bases. The CDR3 has 15 residues. The germline V gene has CDR1 SGHVS and CDR2 FQNEAQ. V lost 6 bases to trimming and J lost 2 bases; unmatched junction nucleotides: 4. CDR3 in DNA: TGTGCCAGCAGACTAGCGGGGGGCGATCAAGAGACCCAGTACTTC. Amino acid sequence: CASRLAGGDQETQYF. Looking up the rest from reference TRBV7-8 and TRBJ2-5 gives the full variable domain: GAGVSQSPRYKVAKRGQDVALRCDPISGHVSLFWYQQALGQGPEFLTYFQNEAQLDKSGLPSDRFFAERPEGSVSTLKIQRTQQEDSAVYLCASRLAGGDQETQYFGPGTRLLVL.

This clone was seen more than once but under ten times. The chain combines TRBV5-1 with TRBJ1-1; TRBD1 agrees at 8 bases. Per the germline V gene, CDR1 is SGHRS and CDR2 is YFSETQ. V lost 4 bases, J lost 11 bases, and 13 bases stayed unmatched. The CDR3 has 14 residues. This CDR3 reads CASSTTRTGSSAFF. CDR3 sequence (DNA): TGCGCCAGCAGCACCACCCGGACAGGGTCGTCGGCTTTCTTT. Filled out from reference TRBV5-1 and TRBJ1-1, the complete variable domain reads KAGVTQTPRYLIKTRGQQVTLSCSPISGHRSVSWYQQTPGQGLQFLFEYFSETQRNKGNFPGRFSGRQFSNSRSEMNVSTLELGDSALYLCASSTTRTGSSAFFGQGTRLTVV.

This sequence joins TRBV2 and TRBJ2-7; TRBD2 aligns across 10 bases. The V and J ends lost 0 bases and 12 bases, in that order; junction bases with no gene match: 11. Germline V CDR1 and CDR2: SNHLY, FYNNEI. The CDR3 is made up of 15 amino acids. The CDR3 nucleotides are TGTGCCAGCAGTGAAGCCGATCTAGCGGGAGCCACGGGGTACTTC. It yields the protein CASSEADLAGATGYF.

The chain links TRBV14 to TRBJ1-1, with 8 positions matching TRBD1. The CDR3 is 14 amino acids. The germline CDR1 and CDR2 sequences are SGHDN and FVKESK. V was clipped by 0 bases and J by 5 bases; unmatched bases: 2. CDR3 sequence: CASSQETGETEAFF. The CDR3 bases are TGTGCCAGCAGCCAAGAGACAGGGGAAACTGAAGCTTTCTTT. Full variable domain (missing parts from reference TRBV14 and TRBJ1-1): EAGVTQFPSHSVIEKGQTVTLRCDPISGHDNLYWYRRVMGKEIKFLLHFVKESKQDESGMPNNRFLAERTGGTYSTLKVQPAELEDSGVYFCASSQETGETEAFFGQGTRLTVV.

The chain uses TRBV9 and TRBJ2-7, with 11 bases lining up with TRBD2. The CDR3 loop spans 14 amino acids. The V gene end was trimmed by 4 bases and the J gene end by 4 bases; junction bases not matched to a gene: 4. Germline V gives CDR1 SGDLS, CDR2 YYNGEE. CDR3 protein: CASSPLAGGYEQYF. The CDR3 region has the DNA TGTGCCAGCAGCCCTCTAGCGGGAGGTTACGAGCAGTACTTC.

This clone was seen just once. J is TRBJ2-7 and V is TRBV6-5, with 9 nucleotides matching TRBD1. In germline, CDR1 is MNHEY, CDR2 SVGAGI. The junction had 7 bases not matched to a gene; V was cut back by 4 bases and J by 6 bases. CDR3 length: 14 amino acids. The CDR3 sequence is CASSSAGQGCEQYF. The CDR3 DNA is TGTGCCAGCAGTTCCGCGGGACAGGGTTGCGAGCAGTACTTC.

This chain connects TRBV28 to TRBJ1-5; 8 bases are a match to TRBD1. The germline V gene has CDR1 MDHEN and CDR2 SYDVKM. CDR3 size: 14 residues. Trimming took 3 bases from V and 8 from J; bases not matched to a gene: 6. CDR3 loop: CASSFGTGVEPQHF. The CDR3 DNA follows: TGTGCCAGCAGTTTCGGGACAGGCGTCGAGCCCCAGCATTTT. Variable domain in full (rest from reference TRBV28 and TRBJ1-5): DVKVTQSSRYLVKRTGEKVFLECVQDMDHENMFWYRQDPGLGLRLIYFSYDVKMKEKGDIPEGYSVSREKKERFSLILESASTNQTSMYLCASSFGTGVEPQHFGDGTRLSIL.

The chain is built from TRBV30 and TRBJ1-2; D might be TRBD1 (6 bases). Germline CDR1 reads GTSNPN; CDR2 reads SVGIG (reference sequence). The CDR3 is 11 amino acids. The DNA of the CDR3 is TGTGTTGAGGGCAGGGGTTGTGGCTACACCTTC. Translation gives CVEGRGCGYTF.

This rearrangement joins TRBV4-3 to TRBJ2-3; TRBD2 is a possible D gene (6 bases). The germline V gene has CDR1 LGHNA and CDR2 YSLEER. Deletions cut 2 bases from V and 0 bases from J, with 9 bases between. The CDR3 covers 15 residues. CDR3 loop: CASSQWGTSTDTQYF. For the CDR3, the DNA is TGCGCCAGCAGCCAATGGGGGACTAGCACAGATACGCAGTATTTT.